The clone carrying this T cell receptor (beta chain) came up a few times. Its matching antigen is unknown. Sorting gave populations that all exceeded 98% purity. This sample was taken from a study of beta chain features in type 1 diabetes. Whole-study findings and limits: The study found moderately but significantly shorter TCRB CDR3s in all four CD4+ subsets of Type 1 diabetes patients.

Of the isolated RNA, all was reverse transcribed, and so the sequenced material was expressed TCRB transcripts. Assay used: immunoSEQ multiplex PCR; TCRdb lists only in-frame clones, some missing. The sample comprises roughly 140,000 clones, approximately 10% of which are singletons, and 0.45% to 0.5% rests with the top ten. Germline-derived CDR1 and CDR2 are SGHTA and FQGTGA. Trimming removed 1 base from V and 0 bases from J, with 9 bases in between. This CDR3 is built from 15 residues. The V call is TRBV7-3, the J call TRBJ1-1; D is unresolved. The sequence was obtained from a man aged 25-45 years with type 1 diabetes. Sequencing input: central memory CD4+ T cells from blood. The CDR3 bases are TGTGCCAGCAGCTTAAACCCCGCGATGAACACTGAAGCTTTCTTT. It yields the protein CASSLNPAMNTEAFF.